The T cell receptor (beta chain) described here comes from a study of radiotherapy plus CTLA-4 blockade in lung cancer. Study-wide findings and caveats: Subsequent to radiotherapy plus ipilimumab, tumor-derived TCR clones underwent expansion in blood.

This clone appeared a few times. The antigen is not known. The CDR3 is 13 amino acids. V trimming: 6 bases; J trimming: 6 bases; junction bases outside the gene matches: 7. From germline, CDR1 is LNHDA and CDR2 SQIVND (reference sequence). Measured with immunoSEQ multiplex PCR; TCRdb has only the in-frame clones, and not every one. The data show 45,000 to 60,000 clones, around 83% seen once. The gene calls are TRBV19 and TRBJ1-2, with TRBD1 identical over 7 bases. Sequencing was performed on peripheral blood, taken from a patient treated with radiotherapy plus ipilimumab. This TCR came from a human donor with non-small cell lung cancer who had stable disease on radiotherapy plus ipilimumab. Here the CDR3 DNA reads TGTGCCAGTAGCCCGGACAGGTTGGATGGCTACACCTTC. It yields the protein CASSPDRLDGYTF.